These T cell receptor beta chains were read from a single sample in a study of T cell responses to AZD1222 COVID-19 vaccine. The protocol was immunoSEQ multiplex PCR, while the TCRdb copy is restricted to in-frame clones and leaves out a portion. The data show more than 150,000 clones, around 90% seen once. This material consisted of peripheral blood, taken 28 days after the second AZD1222 dose. All receptors come from an adult who received the AZD1222 COVID-19 vaccine. Both conserved end residues are part of each CDR3. The D gene is left open where the match is weak. Size is stated for part of the rows, as once, few or many counts, or as a class when the clone is expanded.

V gene: TRBV9; D gene: -; J gene: TRBJ2-5; clone size: -; CDR3 protein: CASGKLGGQETQYF; CDR3 DNA: TGTGCCAGCGGGAAACTCGGGGGACAAGAGACCCAGTACTTC
V gene: TRBV2; D gene: -; J gene: TRBJ2-7; clone size: -; CDR3 protein: CASSEWGSVRAGDTYEQYF; CDR3 DNA: TGTGCCAGCAGTGAATGGGGGTCAGTCCGTGCAGGGGACACCTACGAGCAGTACTTC
V gene: TRBV5-1; D gene: -; J gene: TRBJ1-2; clone size: -; CDR3 protein: CASSFGQQYGYTF; CDR3 DNA: TGCGCCAGCAGCTTTGGGCAGCAGTATGGCTACACCTTC
V gene: TRBV5-1; D gene: -; J gene: TRBJ1-2; clone size: -; CDR3 protein: CASSPEGGNYGYTF; CDR3 DNA: TGCGCCAGCAGCCCGGAGGGCGGAAACTATGGCTACACCTTC
V gene: TRBV12-3/TRBV12-4; D gene: -; J gene: TRBJ1-1; clone size: -; CDR3 protein: CASSLQVDTEAFF; CDR3 DNA: TGTGCCAGCTCCCTACAGGTAGACACTGAAGCTTTCTTT
V gene: TRBV7-8; D gene: -; J gene: TRBJ2-3; clone size: -; CDR3 protein: CASSLARTLRTDTQYF; CDR3 DNA: TGTGCCAGCAGCTTAGCGAGGACCCTTCGCACAGATACGCAGTATTTT
V gene: TRBV7-2; D gene: -; J gene: TRBJ1-6; clone size: once; CDR3 protein: CASSLSTGTGNSPLHF; CDR3 DNA: TGTGCCAGCAGCTTATCTACGGGGACTGGGAATTCACCCCTCCACTTT
V gene: TRBV19; D gene: -; J gene: TRBJ2-5; clone size: -; CDR3 protein: CASSSGSAAQETQYF; CDR3 DNA: TGTGCCAGTAGTTCGGGTTCAGCGGCCCAAGAGACCCAGTACTTC
V gene: TRBV19; D gene: TRBD1; J gene: TRBJ1-1; clone size: -; CDR3 protein: CASSLQGANTEAFF; CDR3 DNA: TGTGCCAGTAGCTTGCAGGGGGCCAACACTGAAGCTTTCTTT
V gene: TRBV9; D gene: TRBD1; J gene: TRBJ1-3; clone size: -; CDR3 protein: CASSALRTGGVGNTIYF; CDR3 DNA: TGTGCCAGCAGCGCCCTCCGGACAGGGGGCGTTGGAAACACCATATATTTT
V gene: TRBV10-3; D gene: -; J gene: TRBJ2-3; clone size: -; CDR3 protein: CAISEAGQMTQYF; CDR3 DNA: TGTGCCATCAGTGAAGCCGGACAAATGACGCAGTATTTT
V gene: TRBV18; D gene: -; J gene: TRBJ2-5; clone size: once; CDR3 protein: CASSLEGTETQYF; CDR3 DNA: TGTGCCAGCTCACTCGAGGGGACGGAGACCCAGTACTTC
V gene: TRBV5-1; D gene: TRBD1; J gene: TRBJ1-4; clone size: -; CDR3 protein: CASSLDRGEKLFF; CDR3 DNA: TGCGCCAGCAGCTTGGACAGGGGGGAAAAACTGTTTTTT
V gene: TRBV6-6; D gene: TRBD1; J gene: TRBJ2-5; clone size: -; CDR3 protein: CASSRDRSPRVTQYF; CDR3 DNA: TGTGCCAGCAGCCGGGACAGGTCTCCAAGAGTGACCCAGTACTTC
V gene: TRBV28; D gene: -; J gene: TRBJ2-5; clone size: -; CDR3 protein: CASSFPGGAAQETQYF; CDR3 DNA: TGTGCCAGCAGTTTCCCTGGGGGTGCCGCCCAAGAGACCCAGTACTTC
V gene: TRBV9; D gene: -; J gene: TRBJ1-4; clone size: -; CDR3 protein: CASSLSMGQEEKLFF; CDR3 DNA: TGTGCCAGCAGCCTTAGCATGGGGCAGGAGGAAAAACTGTTTTTT
V gene: TRBV9; D gene: TRBD1; J gene: TRBJ1-3; clone size: -; CDR3 protein: CASSLGQGVGGNTIYF; CDR3 DNA: TGTGCCAGCAGCTTGGGACAGGGTGTAGGTGGAAACACCATATATTTT
V gene: TRBV14; D gene: -; J gene: TRBJ2-2; clone size: -; CDR3 protein: CASQDSNTGELFF; CDR3 DNA: TGTGCCAGCCAGGACAGTAACACCGGGGAGCTGTTTTTT
V gene: TRBV5-1; D gene: -; J gene: TRBJ2-2; clone size: few; CDR3 protein: CASSLARGPGELFF; CDR3 DNA: TGCGCCAGCAGCTTGGCCCGGGGCCCCGGGGAGCTGTTTTTT
V gene: TRBV28; D gene: -; J gene: TRBJ1-1; clone size: -; CDR3 protein: CASSLLPGTVNTEAFF; CDR3 DNA: TGTGCCAGCAGTTTACTCCCCGGGACGGTGAACACTGAAGCTTTCTTT
V gene: TRBV30; D gene: -; J gene: TRBJ2-2; clone size: -; CDR3 protein: CACRAGPPNTGELFF; CDR3 DNA: TGTGCCTGCCGAGCCGGACCTCCTAACACCGGGGAGCTGTTTTTT
V gene: TRBV3-1/TRBV3-2; D gene: -; J gene: TRBJ2-5; clone size: -; CDR3 protein: CASSQVRLVGVGYQETQYF; CDR3 DNA: TGTGCCAGCAGCCAAGTAAGATTGGTGGGGGTCGGGTACCAAGAGACCCAGTACTTC
V gene: TRBV19; D gene: -; J gene: TRBJ1-1; clone size: -; CDR3 protein: CASRAGPMNTEAFF; CDR3 DNA: TGTGCCAGTAGGGCGGGGCCGATGAACACTGAAGCTTTCTTT
V gene: TRBV6-2/TRBV6-3; D gene: TRBD1; J gene: TRBJ2-7; clone size: -; CDR3 protein: CASSYADRGVEQYF; CDR3 DNA: TGTGCCAGCAGTTACGCGGACAGGGGGGTCGAGCAGTACTTC
V gene: TRBV28; D gene: -; J gene: TRBJ1-1; clone size: -; CDR3 protein: CASSRGGVRTEAFF; CDR3 DNA: TGTGCCAGCAGCCGAGGAGGGGTTCGGACTGAAGCTTTCTTT
V gene: TRBV21-1; D gene: -; J gene: TRBJ2-1; clone size: -; CDR3 protein: CASSNALAALKVQFF; CDR3 DNA: TGTGCCAGCAGCAATGCCCTAGCGGCCCTTAAGGTGCAGTTCTTC
V gene: TRBV28; D gene: -; J gene: TRBJ2-3; clone size: -; CDR3 protein: CASSLWEGSTDTQYF; CDR3 DNA: TGTGCCAGCAGTTTGTGGGAAGGGAGCACAGATACGCAGTATTTT
V gene: TRBV19; D gene: -; J gene: TRBJ2-3; clone size: -; CDR3 protein: CASSGPGDTQYF; CDR3 DNA: TGTGCCAGTAGTGGACCGGGGGATACGCAGTATTTT
V gene: TRBV3-1/TRBV3-2; D gene: -; J gene: TRBJ1-2; clone size: once; CDR3 protein: CASSQLKDGYTF; CDR3 DNA: TGTGCCAGCAGCCAACTCAAGGATGGCTACACCTTC
V gene: TRBV28; D gene: -; J gene: TRBJ1-1; clone size: -; CDR3 protein: CASSLRTEGTTEAFF; CDR3 DNA: TGTGCCAGCAGTCTCAGGACCGAAGGTACCACTGAAGCTTTCTTT
V gene: TRBV2; D gene: -; J gene: TRBJ2-2; clone size: -; CDR3 protein: CASRPGRITGELFF; CDR3 DNA: TGTGCCAGCAGGCCGGGGCGCATCACCGGGGAGCTGTTTTTT
V gene: TRBV9; D gene: TRBD2; J gene: TRBJ2-3; clone size: -; CDR3 protein: CASSVLGRLAGGRDTQYF; CDR3 DNA: TGTGCCAGCAGCGTCCTCGGGAGACTAGCGGGGGGCCGGGATACGCAGTATTTT
V gene: TRBV2; D gene: -; J gene: TRBJ2-5; clone size: -; CDR3 protein: CASRTGMETQYF; CDR3 DNA: TGTGCCAGCAGAACAGGGATGGAGACCCAGTACTTC
V gene: TRBV6-5; D gene: -; J gene: TRBJ2-1; clone size: -; CDR3 protein: CASSPREFAEQFF; CDR3 DNA: TGTGCCAGCAGTCCCCGGGAGTTCGCTGAGCAGTTCTTC
V gene: TRBV19; D gene: -; J gene: TRBJ2-3; clone size: -; CDR3 protein: CASSTQGIRTDTQYF; CDR3 DNA: TGTGCCAGTAGTACCCAGGGGATTCGCACAGATACGCAGTATTTT
V gene: TRBV11-2; D gene: -; J gene: TRBJ1-2; clone size: -; CDR3 protein: CASSSIAGRGNYGYTF; CDR3 DNA: TGTGCCAGCAGCTCGATTGCGGGACGGGGAAACTATGGCTACACCTTC
V gene: TRBV6-4; D gene: TRBD2; J gene: TRBJ2-1; clone size: -; CDR3 protein: CASTRMDSGSNNYEQFF; CDR3 DNA: TGTGCCAGCACGAGGATGGATAGCGGGAGTAATAACTATGAGCAGTTCTTC
V gene: TRBV5-5; D gene: TRBD1; J gene: TRBJ1-1; clone size: -; CDR3 protein: CASSPGQGLNTEAFF; CDR3 DNA: TGTGCCAGCAGCCCAGGACAGGGGTTGAACACTGAAGCTTTCTTT
V gene: TRBV6-2/TRBV6-3; D gene: -; J gene: TRBJ1-2; clone size: -; CDR3 protein: CASSYSRNNGYTF; CDR3 DNA: TGTGCCAGCAGTTACTCACGTAACAATGGCTACACCTTC
V gene: TRBV16; D gene: TRBD1; J gene: TRBJ1-5; clone size: -; CDR3 protein: CASSHGQGGNQPQHF; CDR3 DNA: TGTGCCAGCAGTCATGGACAGGGCGGCAATCAGCCCCAGCATTTT
V gene: TRBV19; D gene: TRBD2; J gene: TRBJ2-2; clone size: once; CDR3 protein: CASSISGGRVPGELFF; CDR3 DNA: TGTGCCAGTAGTATATCAGGCGGGAGGGTACCCGGGGAGCTGTTTTTT
V gene: TRBV3-1/TRBV3-2; D gene: TRBD1; J gene: TRBJ1-2; clone size: few; CDR3 protein: CASSQGMDRNYGYTF; CDR3 DNA: TGTGCCAGCAGCCAAGGAATGGACAGGAACTATGGCTACACCTTC
V gene: TRBV2; D gene: -; J gene: TRBJ2-2; clone size: -; CDR3 protein: CASSEEPYTGELFF; CDR3 DNA: TGTGCCAGCAGTGAAGAACCGTACACCGGGGAGCTGTTTTTT
V gene: TRBV4-1; D gene: -; J gene: TRBJ2-2; clone size: -; CDR3 protein: CASTLNPGTGELFF; CDR3 DNA: TGCGCCAGCACCCTCAACCCCGGGACCGGGGAGCTGTTTTTT
V gene: TRBV11-1; D gene: -; J gene: TRBJ2-1; clone size: -; CDR3 protein: CASSIAAHNEQFF; CDR3 DNA: TGTGCCAGCAGCATAGCTGCACACAATGAGCAGTTCTTC
V gene: TRBV19; D gene: -; J gene: TRBJ2-1; clone size: -; CDR3 protein: CASSTVINRVEQFF; CDR3 DNA: TGTGCCAGTAGTACTGTCATTAATAGGGTTGAGCAGTTCTTC
V gene: TRBV25-1; D gene: -; J gene: TRBJ2-1; clone size: -; CDR3 protein: CATGTFSPTTYNEQFF; CDR3 DNA: TGTGCCACCGGGACTTTTTCGCCGACAACCTACAATGAGCAGTTCTTC
V gene: TRBV3-1/TRBV3-2; D gene: TRBD1; J gene: TRBJ1-6; clone size: -; CDR3 protein: CASSQISGGSPLHF; CDR3 DNA: TGTGCCAGCAGCCAAATCTCAGGGGGTTCACCCCTCCACTTT
V gene: TRBV6-5; D gene: -; J gene: TRBJ1-2; clone size: -; CDR3 protein: CASSYSRGNYYGYTF; CDR3 DNA: TGTGCCAGCAGTTACTCCAGAGGAAACTACTATGGCTACACCTTC
V gene: TRBV7-2; D gene: -; J gene: TRBJ2-1; clone size: -; CDR3 protein: CASSSPTRANEQFF; CDR3 DNA: TGTGCCAGCAGCTCACCGACCAGGGCGAATGAGCAGTTCTTC
V gene: TRBV10-3; D gene: TRBD1; J gene: TRBJ2-3; clone size: -; CDR3 protein: CAIRPGQGADTQYF; CDR3 DNA: TGTGCCATCAGGCCGGGACAGGGGGCAGATACGCAGTATTTT
V gene: TRBV19; D gene: TRBD1; J gene: TRBJ1-2; clone size: once; CDR3 protein: CASRNIGTAEPYGYTF; CDR3 DNA: TGTGCCAGTAGGAATATTGGGACAGCAGAACCCTATGGCTACACCTTC
V gene: TRBV7-2; D gene: -; J gene: TRBJ2-3; clone size: -; CDR3 protein: CASSPRDPDTQYF; CDR3 DNA: TGTGCCAGCAGCCCCCGTGACCCGGATACGCAGTATTTT
V gene: TRBV9; D gene: -; J gene: TRBJ2-7; clone size: -; CDR3 protein: CASSPSYSYEQYF; CDR3 DNA: TGTGCCAGCAGCCCCAGCTACTCATACGAGCAGTACTTC
V gene: TRBV7-6; D gene: TRBD1; J gene: TRBJ1-5; clone size: once; CDR3 protein: CASSSGQGPHQPQHF; CDR3 DNA: TGTGCCAGCAGCTCGGGACAGGGCCCTCATCAGCCCCAGCATTTT
V gene: TRBV6-6; D gene: -; J gene: TRBJ1-3; clone size: -; CDR3 protein: CASSPGGAFLSGNTIYF; CDR3 DNA: TGTGCCAGCAGTCCCGGGGGGGCCTTCCTCTCTGGAAACACCATATATTTT
V gene: TRBV18; D gene: -; J gene: TRBJ1-2; clone size: -; CDR3 protein: CASSLDGNNGYTF; CDR3 DNA: TGTGCCAGCTCACTAGACGGGAATAATGGCTACACCTTC
V gene: TRBV7-8; D gene: -; J gene: TRBJ2-1; clone size: -; CDR3 protein: CASSLRLDSGEQFF; CDR3 DNA: TGTGCCAGCAGCTTGCGGTTAGACAGCGGTGAGCAGTTCTTC